Listed here is a single TCR beta chain. This entry belongs to a study of cytomegalovirus exposure and HLA in healthy donors. 60 Vbeta and 13 Jbeta primers were used in PCR. TCRdb's table, derived via immunoSEQ multiplex PCR, lists solely in-frame clones and lacks some. The sample holds about 120,000 clones, around 84% seen once. V was pared by 3 bases and J by 2 bases, with 9 bases between. The V gene's germline CDR1 is SGHNT and CDR2 YYREEE (reference sequence). CDR3 length equals 13 residues. The origin of this receptor is a woman in her twenties or thirties in good health and CMV-seropositive. Material for sequencing was PBMCs. This chain joins TRBV5-4 and TRBJ2-7; D may be TRBD1 (6 bases). CDR3 coding DNA: TGTGCCAGCAGCTCAGACAGGACCTACGAGCAGTACTTC. Translated, it gives CASSSDRTYEQYF.